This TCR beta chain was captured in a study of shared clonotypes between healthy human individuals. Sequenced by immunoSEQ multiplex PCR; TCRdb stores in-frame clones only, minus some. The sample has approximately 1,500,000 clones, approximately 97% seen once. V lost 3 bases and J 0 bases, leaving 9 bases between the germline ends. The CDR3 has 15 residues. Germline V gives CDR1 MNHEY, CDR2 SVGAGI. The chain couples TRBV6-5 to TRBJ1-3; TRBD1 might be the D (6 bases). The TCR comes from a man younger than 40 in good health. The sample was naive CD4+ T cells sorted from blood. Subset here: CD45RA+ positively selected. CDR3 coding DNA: TGTGCCAGCAGTTATACAGGGCACTCTGGAAACACCATATATTTT. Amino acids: CASSYTGHSGNTIYF.